The rows below give T cell receptor beta chains drawn from one sample of a study of early T cells in non-severe SARS-CoV-2 infection. TCRdb passed the 5' RACE reads through MiXCR, listing each CDR3 protein once. Of tens of thousands of distinct CDR3 sequences in the sample, less than 15% were seen once. Material: whole blood. Receptors were obtained from an adult who was a healthcare worker with PCR-confirmed SARS-CoV-2 infection or an uninfected control (not recorded which). Each CDR3 is given without its conserved first and last residue.

j_call,cdr3_length,v_call,cdr3_aa
TRBJ2-3,12,TRBV5-1,ASRPGGIRGTQY
TRBJ2-7,10,TRBV23-1,ASSLTQYEQY
TRBJ2-7,13,TRBV7-2,ASSLVAASTYEQY
TRBJ2-2,12,TRBV12-3/TRBV12-4,ASSSGGNTGELF
TRBJ2-7,15,TRBV18,ASSPLRTGPTFYEQY
TRBJ2-6,14,TRBV10-3,ALSSGLSSGANVLT
TRBJ2-3,11,TRBV3-1,ASSQDGTDTQY
TRBJ1-4,14,TRBV30,AWSVRSGTPNEKLF
TRBJ2-4,13,TRBV2,ASNRGEGAKNIQY
TRBJ2-1,11,TRBV6-6,ASSRTRGNEQF
TRBJ2-2,14,TRBV5-1,ASSLEGGPFPGELF
TRBJ2-7,12,TRBV18,ASSPSFNSYEQY
TRBJ1-5,12,TRBV20-1,SAEQERYNQPQH
TRBJ1-4,12,TRBV6-5,ASSPGTTIEKLF
TRBJ2-2,15,TRBV7-2,ASSSSLAARNTGELF
TRBJ2-5,12,TRBV7-9,ASSQTSGGETQY
TRBJ2-7,8,TRBV21-1,ASSPSGAF
TRBJ1-2,13,TRBV5-1,ASSLGQGVYDGYT
TRBJ2-7,12,TRBV20-1,SARDGNREVEQY
TRBJ2-6,15,TRBV20-1,SASTGQSTSGANVLT
TRBJ2-1,13,TRBV5-6,ASSLQGDSYNEQF
TRBJ2-7,12,TRBV7-9,ASSFERGGYEQY
TRBJ1-1,10,TRBV19,ASSTPDRGAF
TRBJ2-2,13,TRBV20-1,SAPVAGGITGELF
TRBJ1-1,12,TRBV14,ASSPYGAGAEAF
TRBJ1-1,13,TRBV4-3,ASSQEPRGRTEAF
TRBJ2-1,16,TRBV7-2,ASSPRAVTGPTYNEQF
TRBJ2-2,12,TRBV29-1,SVGQGHATGELF
TRBJ2-3,13,TRBV7-2,ASSSSRGSTDTQY
TRBJ1-4,12,TRBV28,ASSAGTGTQKLF
TRBJ2-5,12,TRBV3-1,ASSPDPSQETQY
TRBJ2-1,11,TRBV15,ATSRVGGNEQF
TRBJ1-1,13,TRBV20-1,SAPEWPRENTEAF
TRBJ2-7,11,TRBV3-1,ASSPLGTYEQY
TRBJ2-1,12,TRBV6-1,ASSEEDWYNEQF
TRBJ1-2,11,TRBV5-1,ASRGLPDYGYT
TRBJ2-3,13,TRBV5-4,ASSLAVSVADTQY
TRBJ2-3,12,TRBV10-3,AINPGQGTDTQY
TRBJ2-2,13,TRBV9,ASSVSPSGTGELF
TRBJ2-5,10,TRBV23-1,ASLDRGETQY